This T cell receptor (beta chain) appears in the sequencing data of a study of tumor-infiltrating lymphocytes in primary liver carcinoma. Across the whole study: Every sample contained roughly 3.65 to 7.13 million productive TCRbeta reads, and these numbers were similar from one tissue type to another. Study-wide points: Pairs comparing tumor with adjacent tissue or blood overlapped less than pairs drawn from tumor regions. The difference in top-250-clone fraction between tumors and blood was significant, favoring tumors (p = 0.039). Without sorting, CD4+ versus CD8+ T cell repertoires were not compared.

Making TCR beta cDNA involved roughly 0.55 ug total RNA and a constant-region primer. What produced the TCR beta libraries was three nested multiplex PCR rounds using slightly modified ARM-PCR. Researchers ran the first two PCR rounds for roughly 10 cycles each with TRBV1-TRBV30 forward primers and a C-beta reverse primer. TCRdb reprocessed the multiplex PCR reads via MiXCR and lists one record per CDR3 protein. Of fewer than 400,000 distinct CDR3 sequences detected, about 60% appear once; the ten largest clones hold roughly 9%. The V gene's germline CDR1 is SGHAT and CDR2 FQNNGV. V lost 1 base, J lost 15 bases, and 23 bases stayed unmatched. The CDR3 sequence is 19 residues long. Concerning this clonotype itself: Its specificity is not known.

RNA was extracted from whole blood without cell sorting, alongside germline DNA. The source of this sequence is a man in his forties or fifties with primary liver carcinoma and hepatitis B virus infection. The rearrangement joins TRBV11-2 to TRBJ2-6; 8 bases align to TRBD1. The sequenced sample was peripheral blood. CDR3 residues: CASSLGQGHSLSGAKALTF. CDR3 DNA sequence: TGTGCCAGCAGCTTAGGACAGGGGCATTCTCTCTCTGGGGCCAAGGCCCTGACTTTC.